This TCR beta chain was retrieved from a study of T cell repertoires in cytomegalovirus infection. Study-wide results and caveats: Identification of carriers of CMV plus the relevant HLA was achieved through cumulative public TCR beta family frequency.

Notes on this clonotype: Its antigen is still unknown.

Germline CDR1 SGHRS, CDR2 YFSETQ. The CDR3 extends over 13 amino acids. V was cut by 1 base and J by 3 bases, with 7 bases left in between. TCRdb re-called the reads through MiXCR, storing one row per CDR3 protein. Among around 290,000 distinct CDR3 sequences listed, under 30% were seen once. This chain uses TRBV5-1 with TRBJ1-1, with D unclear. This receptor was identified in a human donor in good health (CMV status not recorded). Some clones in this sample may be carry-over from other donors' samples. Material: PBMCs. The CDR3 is CASSLFGHTEAFF. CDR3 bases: TGCGCCAGCAGCTTGTTCGGTCACACTGAAGCTTTCTTT.